What follows describes a single TCR beta chain. The antigen is not known. These data originate in a study of blood T cells in healthy people across ages. Study-wide results and limits: Underestimates were what the diversity estimates from one million T cells were considered to be.

It was with a sample-barcoded 5' primer and a J-beta primer mix that a second PCR of about 6 to 12 cycles was run. From the 5' RACE reads, TCRdb called clonotypes with MiXCR, one entry per CDR3 protein. This sample carries 800,000 to 950,000 distinct CDR3 sequences, approximately 49% of them seen once, and the ten largest clones take roughly 13%. The receptor comes from a man younger than 40 in good health. The specimen was blood.

The CDR3 reads CSVGTADNYGYTF. The CDR3 DNA reads TGCAGCGTTGGGACAGCGGATAACTATGGCTACACCTTC. This chain uses TRBV29-1 with TRBJ1-2; D perhaps matches TRBD1 (6 bases). The V end lost 4 bases, the J end lost 1 base, and 10 bases lay between the germline ends. CDR3 size: 13 residues. Per germline, CDR1 SQVTM and CDR2 ANQGSEA.